These 10 T cell receptor beta chains originate from one sample sequenced in a study of T-cell memory formation after mild COVID-19. TCRdb recomputed calls from the 5' RACE reads with MiXCR, one row per CDR3 protein. Of 180,000 or so distinct CDR3 sequences in the sample, around 10% were seen once. Source material: PBMCs or a T cell subset sorted from them (not recorded which). These receptors were obtained from a young man who had mild COVID-19 (a few samples of this study predate the infection). Cell type and time point are not known.

This clonotype was counted many times. This chain uses TRBV7-9 with TRBJ1-2; D uncertain. V lost 3 bases and J 3 bases, leaving 8 bases between the germline ends. Germline CDR1 SEHNR, CDR2 FQNEAQ (reference sequence). CDR3 length equals 13 residues. The CDR3 spells CASSLKGDYGYTF. The CDR3, as DNA: TGTGCCAGCAGCTTGAAGGGTGACTATGGCTACACCTTC.

The table lists this clonotype with a few counts. The chain has TRBV5-1 and TRBJ1-3; TRBD1 is a possible D gene (5 bases). The CDR3 has 15 amino acids. Trimming pared 3 bases from V and 0 bases from J, leaving 10 bases between. Germline loops: CDR1 SGHRS, CDR2 YFSETQ. In nucleotides, the CDR3 is TGCGCCAGCAGCTCCCGGGGCCTCTCTGGAAACACCATATATTTT. Translated, it gives CASSSRGLSGNTIYF. The whole variable domain, remainder taken from reference TRBV5-1 and TRBJ1-3, is KAGVTQTPRYLIKTRGQQVTLSCSPISGHRSVSWYQQTPGQGLQFLFEYFSETQRNKGNFPGRFSGRQFSNSRSEMNVSTLELGDSALYLCASSSRGLSGNTIYFGEGSWLTVV.

This clonotype has ten or more counts. The gene calls are TRBV11-2 and TRBJ2-7; TRBD2 is a possible D gene (5 bases). In germline, CDR1 is SGHAT, CDR2 FQNNGV. V dropped 4 bases and J dropped 6 bases, with 13 bases sitting between them. This CDR3 contains 13 residues. CDR3 bases: TGTGCCAGCAGCTCGACAATGGCGGGCGAGCAGTACGTC. This translates into CASSSTMAGEQYV.

This clonotype has ten or more counts. The gene calls are TRBV12-5 and TRBJ1-1; 10 bases line up with TRBD1. The CDR3 is 12 amino acids. V shed 5 bases and J 10 bases; nucleotides not matched to a gene: 4. The germline V gene encodes CDR1 LGHNT and CDR2 FRNRAP. CDR3 sequence (DNA): TGTGCTAGTGGTCCTGGGGACAGGGGAGCTTTCTTT. Amino acids: CASGPGDRGAFF.

This clonotype was seen only a few times. This CDR3 is CASSPRRQSNEQFF. The CDR3 coding sequence is TGTGCCAGCAGCCCTCGTCGACAGAGCAATGAGCAGTTCTTC. This chain uses TRBV11-2 with TRBJ2-1; possible D gene TRBD1, 5 bases. The CDR3 is 14 residues long. Between the trimmed V and J ends, which lost 5 bases and 6 bases, there was a span of 14 bases. Germline CDR1 and CDR2: SGHAT and FQNNGV.

Ten or more counts support this clonotype. The chain employs TRBV5-1 and TRBJ2-2; 7 bases are a match to TRBD1. V lost 0 bases and J lost 6; bases outside the gene matches: 8. Germline V gene sequence: CDR1 SGHRS, CDR2 YFSETQ. CDR3 size: 16 residues. Written as DNA, the CDR3 is TGCGCCAGCAGCTTGGCCCGGGACAGCCCTTCCGGGGAGCTGTTTTTT. The encoded protein is CASSLARDSPSGELFF.

This clonotype appeared many times. V and J are TRBV7-2 and TRBJ1-2, with D tentatively TRBD1 (6 bases). The CDR3 consists of 14 residues. V lost 5 bases, J lost 6 bases, and 16 bases lay in between. Germline V gene data show CDR1 as SGHTA and CDR2 as FQGNSA. DNA of the CDR3: TGTGCCAGCAGCCCTCCGGACAGCTTAGATGGCTACACCTTC. Translated, it gives CASSPPDSLDGYTF. Drawing the rest from reference TRBV7-2 and TRBJ1-2, the complete variable domain is GAGVSQSPSNKVTEKGKDVELRCDPISGHTALYWYRQSLGQGLEFLIYFQGNSAPDKSGLPSDRFSAERTGGSVSTLTIQRTQQEDSAVYLCASSPPDSLDGYTFGSGTRLTVV.

This clonotype showed up just a few times. The CDR3: CASQLELARETQYF. The CDR3 nucleotides are TGTGCCAGCCAGCTGGAACTAGCTCGGGAGACCCAGTACTTC. This chain uses TRBV6-1 with TRBJ2-5; TRBD2 is a possible D gene (6 bases). The germline V gene encodes CDR1 MNHNS and CDR2 SASEGT. Between the trimmed V and J ends, which lost 8 bases and 5 bases, there was a span of 18 bases. This CDR3 contains 14 residues.

The CDR3 nucleotides are TGTGCCAGCAGCTTAAAGAGGAGGAATGAGCAGTTCTTC. Translating it yields CASSLKRRNEQFF. V is TRBV5-7 and J is TRBJ2-1, with D maybe TRBD2 (5 bases). TRBV5-7 is an ORF, with its function uncertain. V was pared by 2 bases and J by 7 bases, with 10 bases between. The CDR3 spans 13 residues.

The CDR3, as DNA: TGTGCCAGTAGTTCCGGACAGTACACCGGGGAGCTGTTTTTT. Translated: CASSSGQYTGELFF. The V call is TRBV19, the J call TRBJ2-2; D might be TRBD1 (6 bases). V was trimmed by 5 bases and J by 3 bases, leaving 10 bases between them. The CDR3 has 14 residues. Germline lookup yields CDR1 LNHDA and CDR2 SQIVND (reference sequence).